Below are 24 T cell receptor beta chains sequenced from a single sample in a study of response to subunit inactivated influenza vaccine. TCRdb processed the RT-PCR reads anew with MiXCR; each CDR3 protein has one entry. The sample lists around 760,000 distinct CDR3 sequences, roughly 13% seen once, with less than 9% in the top ten. This sample comprised PBMCs from blood, obtained 14 to 15 days before vaccination. The receptors stem from a man aged 50 or older who received an inactivated influenza vaccine.

This chain uses TRBV7-2 with TRBJ1-2, with D perhaps matching TRBD1 (6 bases). The CDR3 consists of 14 residues. Trimming shortened V by 5 bases and J by 1 base, and 11 bases separated the two germline ends. Germline V gene lookup returns CDR1 SGHTA and CDR2 FQGNSA. CDR3 nucleotide sequence: TGTGCCAGCAGCAAAACCAGGGGTAACTATGGCTACACCTTC. This encodes CASSKTRGNYGYTF.

The chain employs TRBV6-2 or TRBV6-3 and TRBJ2-5; TRBD2 matches 14 bases. The CDR3 is 17 amino acids. The V segment lost 5 bases and the J segment 6 bases; nucleotides outside the gene matches: 11. CDR1 MNHEY and CDR2 SVGEGT come from the germline V gene. The CDR3 bases are TGTGCCAGCAGTGGAAACGGACTAGCGGGGGGCCGGAAGACCCAGTACTTC. This translates into CASSGNGLAGGRKTQYF.

This clonotype came up a few times. The chain recombines TRBV6-1 with TRBJ2-2; D remains ambiguous. This CDR3 contains 14 residues. Trimming took off 6 bases at V and 2 bases at J, with 10 bases between the two ends. The V gene's germline CDR1 is MNHNS and CDR2 SASEGT. CDR3 coding DNA: TGTGCCAGCAGCTGGGCGGTTAACACCGGGGAGCTGTTTTTT. This sequence encodes CASSWAVNTGELFF.

This clonotype appeared a few times. This CDR3 reads CASSEPFRGTYEQYF. The CDR3 coding sequence is TGCGCCAGCAGTGAGCCGTTCCGAGGCACCTACGAGCAGTACTTC. V gene TRBV10-2 combines with J gene TRBJ2-7, with D unresolved. The CDR3 runs 15 residues. From germline, CDR1 is WSHSY and CDR2 SAAADI. Trimming pared 2 bases from V and 2 bases from J, leaving 13 bases between.

V gene TRBV10-3 combines with J gene TRBJ2-1, with 9 bases that match TRBD2. CDR1 ENHRY and CDR2 SYGVKD come from the germline V gene. V shed 7 bases, J shed 1 base, and the junction held 5 bases outside the gene matches. This CDR3 contains 15 residues. The CDR3, as DNA: TGTGCCATCAATCCTAGCGGGAAGTCCTACAATGAGCAGTTCTTC. Encoded protein: CAINPSGKSYNEQFF.

The rearrangement uses TRBV20-1 and TRBJ2-3; TRBD2 aligns across 8 bases. The CDR3 has 15 amino acids. Germline CDR1 reads DFQATT; CDR2 reads SNEGSKA (reference sequence). J was trimmed by 2 bases and V by 3 bases; bases with no gene match: 7. CDR3 region: CSARTGSGVTDTQYF. For the CDR3, the DNA is TGCAGTGCTAGGACGGGTAGCGGGGTCACAGATACGCAGTATTTT.

This clonotype was recorded a few times. CDR3 DNA: TGTGCCAGCAGCCAATGGGGGGGGGATAACCAGCCCCAGCATTTT. Translating it yields CASSQWGGDNQPQHF. The V call is TRBV3-1, the J call TRBJ1-5; D is possibly TRBD1 (5 bases). CDR1 is LGHDT and CDR2 is YNNKEL in the germline V gene (reference sequence). This CDR3 spans 15 amino acids. V was trimmed by 2 bases and J by 7 bases, leaving 15 bases between them.

This clonotype was observed a few times. The chain carries TRBV20-1 and TRBJ2-7, with 9 bases identical to TRBD2. This CDR3 is built from 14 residues. Germline V gene sequence: CDR1 DFQATT, CDR2 SNEGSKA (reference sequence). Unmatched junction bases numbered 10, after V lost 7 bases and J lost 3 bases. CDR3 DNA: TGCAGTGGGCTGCGAGCTAGCGGGGACTACGAGCAGTACTTC. Amino acids: CSGLRASGDYEQYF.

The gene calls are TRBV12-3 or TRBV12-4 and TRBJ1-5, with D unresolved. V was clipped by 3 bases and J by 0 bases, with 9 bases between them. The CDR3 is 15 amino acids. The CDR3 coding sequence is TGTGCCAGCAGTTTGTTGGGAAATAGCAATCAGCCCCAGCATTTT. This sequence encodes CASSLLGNSNQPQHF.

This clonotype was detected many times. The V call is TRBV5-1, the J call TRBJ2-7; D uncertain. The CDR3 covers 14 residues. Germline V gene lookup returns CDR1 SGHRS and CDR2 YFSETQ. V lost 2 bases to trimming and J lost 2 bases, with 11 bases between them. CDR3: CASSLWTGTYEQYF. The CDR3 bases are TGCGCCAGCAGCTTATGGACGGGTACCTACGAGCAGTACTTC.

This clonotype was seen more than once but under ten times. The genes are TRBV27 and TRBJ2-7; D remains ambiguous. Trimming cost V 5 bases and J 3 bases, with 20 bases left between them. Germline V gene data show CDR1 as MNHEY and CDR2 as SMNVEV (reference sequence). The CDR3 totals 16 residues. CDR3 amino acids: CASSPSVIEVGYEQYF. The CDR3 region has the DNA TGTGCCAGCAGTCCCTCCGTTATTGAAGTGGGCTACGAGCAGTACTTC.

The chain combines TRBV28 with TRBJ1-1; no clear D gene. V shed 3 bases and J shed 4 bases, with 9 bases lying between them. The CDR3 loop spans 13 amino acids. The germline V gene has CDR1 MDHEN and CDR2 SYDVKM. The CDR3 spells CASSLLGVTEAFF. DNA of the CDR3: TGTGCCAGCAGTTTGCTTGGAGTCACTGAAGCTTTCTTT.

In its sample, this clonotype was seen many times. V is TRBV28 and J is TRBJ2-7; D gene uncertain. Trimming shortened V by 4 bases and J by 1 base, and 17 bases separated the two germline ends. Germline CDR1 is MDHEN and CDR2 is SYDVKM. The CDR3 is 16 amino acids. The chain's CDR3 is CASSSSPTTPSYEQYF. CDR3 DNA: TGTGCCAGCAGTTCCTCCCCAACGACACCTTCCTACGAGCAGTACTTC.

The J gene is TRBJ2-5, the V gene TRBV20-1; 16 nucleotides line up with TRBD2. CDR3 length equals 19 residues. After removal of 6 bases from V and 0 bases from J, the junction contained 13 bases not matched to a gene. CDR1 and CDR2 from the germline V gene are DFQATT and SNEGSKA (reference sequence). Written as DNA, the CDR3 is TGCAGTGCGGTTTCACCGGGACTAGCGGGGGGGGTATACCAAGAGACCCAGTACTTC. Translating it yields CSAVSPGLAGGVYQETQYF.

This clonotype was counted ten times or more. J is TRBJ2-1 and V is TRBV5-1, with 7 bases that match TRBD2. Germline CDR1 reads SGHRS; CDR2 reads YFSETQ. The CDR3 consists of 11 residues. V trimming: 7 bases; J trimming: 9 bases; junction bases outside the gene matches: 4. CDR3 DNA: TGCGCCAGCGCTTGGGAGGGTGAGCAGTTCTTC. It translates to CASAWEGEQFF.

Worth noting for this clonotype: One end of the junction fails to match germline, which may point to a read error. The rearrangement uses TRBV6-5 and TRBJ2-2; D perhaps matches TRBD2 (6 bases). The length of the CDR3 is 12 residues. Germline V lookup: CDR1 MNHEY, CDR2 SVGAGI. DNA for the CDR3: TGTGCCAGCAGTGCGGGGCCCCGGGAGCTGTGTTTT. Its translation is CASSAGPRELCF.

This clonotype was picked up many times. V gene TRBV28 combines with J gene TRBJ2-1; D is ambiguous. The CDR3 spans 12 residues. Germline V gene sequence: CDR1 MDHEN, CDR2 SYDVKM. V was cut by 5 bases and J by 3 bases, with 5 bases left in between. CDR3 sequence: CASSGNYNEQFF. CDR3 nucleotide sequence: TGTGCCAGCAGTGGAAACTACAATGAGCAGTTCTTC.

This clonotype came up a few times. The rearrangement uses TRBV4-1 and TRBJ2-3; weak D call: TRBD2 (6 bases). Germline values: CDR1 MGHRA, CDR2 YSYEKL. V gave up 0 bases and J gave up 3 bases, with 19 bases separating them. CDR3 length equals 18 residues. CDR3 bases: TGCGCCAGCAGCCAAGATCCCCTACGGGGAGGAGGTACAGATACGCAGTATTTT. Its translation: CASSQDPLRGGGTDTQYF.

This clonotype was observed a handful of times. The chain carries TRBV6-5 and TRBJ2-4; D remains ambiguous. V was cut by 4 bases and J by 0 bases, with 10 bases left in between. Germline V gene data show CDR1 as MNHEY and CDR2 as SVGAGI. The CDR3 contains 15 residues. Here the CDR3 reads CASSSHRIAKNIQYF. The CDR3 bases are TGTGCCAGCAGTTCCCACCGGATAGCCAAAAACATTCAGTACTTC.

The chain is built from TRBV10-2 and TRBJ2-7; the D is unclear. The CDR3 contains 12 residues. Germline CDR1 is WSHSY and CDR2 is SAAADI. V shed 3 bases and J shed 1 base, with 4 bases lying between them. CDR3 coding DNA: TGCGCCAGCAGTGACAAATCCTACGAGCAGTACTTC. Translated: CASSDKSYEQYF.

This clonotype was observed a few times. V and J are TRBV7-9 and TRBJ1-2, with TRBD1 identical over 7 bases. CDR3 size: 14 residues. V was pared by 5 bases and J by 4 bases, with 7 bases of the junction left unmatched. Germline V gene data show CDR1 as SEHNR and CDR2 as FQNEAQ (reference sequence). CDR3 loop: CASSVDRERYGYTF. DNA of the CDR3: TGTGCCAGCAGCGTCGACAGGGAACGCTATGGCTACACCTTC.

As for this clonotype: The junction departs from germline at one end; a sequencing error may be responsible. The V gene is TRBV20-1, the J gene TRBJ2-3; the match to TRBD2 covers 9 bases. Germline CDR1 reads DFQATT; CDR2 reads SNEGSKA (reference sequence). This CDR3 contains 11 residues. CDR3 nucleotide sequence: TGTAGAGGACTAGCGCAAGATACGCAGTATTTT. This translates into CRGLAQDTQYF.

This clonotype occurred many times. The chain has TRBV14 and TRBJ2-1; 11 positions match TRBD2. The CDR3 is 15 residues long. The germline gives CDR1 SGHDN, CDR2 FVKESK. After removal of 0 bases from V and 11 bases from J, the junction contained 6 bases not matched to a gene. The CDR3 region has the DNA TGTGCCAGCAGCCAAGATTTGGCTAGCGGGGGGAAGCAGTTCTTC. Amino acid sequence: CASSQDLASGGKQFF.

This clonotype has just a few counts. This chain uses TRBV3-1 with TRBJ1-2, with unresolved D. Trimming stripped 4 bases from V and 7 bases from J, with 13 bases between. Germline V gene sequence: CDR1 LGHDT, CDR2 YNNKEL (reference sequence). The CDR3 extends over 13 amino acids. The CDR3, as DNA: TGTGCCAGCAGCCCCCAACGAACTCTTGGCTACACCTTC. Translation: CASSPQRTLGYTF.